The 15 T cell receptor beta chains below come from one sample, sequenced in a study of T-cell reconstitution after alpha-beta-depleted transplantation in children. Notes on the study in general: The study reportedly traced alpha-beta T cells about two months after transplant to several hundred expanded graft clones.

The antigens for these receptors are not known. Unique molecular identifiers tagged the TCRbeta library. TCRdb independently ran MiXCR on the PCR reads; one entry per CDR3 protein. The sample holds roughly 30,000 distinct CDR3 sequences, around 7% seen once. This specimen was peripheral blood, taken 60 days after TCRalphabeta/CD19-depleted stem cell transplant. The receptors originated from a child less than two years old who had a stem cell transplant for acute myeloid leukemia, so the T cells may come from the graft donor.

In its sample, this clonotype was seen many times. CDR3 in DNA: TGCGCCAGCAGCTTGGCGCGACTAGCGGGAGGCCAAGAGACCCAGTACTTC. Translation gives CASSLARLAGGQETQYF. J is TRBJ2-5 and V is TRBV5-1, with 13 bases lining up with TRBD2. From germline, CDR1 is SGHRS and CDR2 YFSETQ. The CDR3 totals 17 residues. The V and J ends lost 0 bases and 1 base, in that order; junction bases with no gene match: 3. Supplemented by reference TRBV5-1 and TRBJ2-5, the full variable domain reads KAGVTQTPRYLIKTRGQQVTLSCSPISGHRSVSWYQQTPGQGLQFLFEYFSETQRNKGNFPGRFSGRQFSNSRSEMNVSTLELGDSALYLCASSLARLAGGQETQYFGPGTRLLVL.

The sample holds many counts of this clonotype. V is TRBV12-3 or TRBV12-4 and J is TRBJ2-3; unclear D gene. This CDR3 spans 13 amino acids. The ends were cut back, 5 bases at V and 4 bases at J, with 10 bases in the middle. CDR3: CASSSRGPDTQYF. DNA of the CDR3: TGTGCCAGCAGTAGCCGAGGTCCAGATACGCAGTATTTT.

This clonotype was observed many times. The chain recombines TRBV5-1 with TRBJ2-7; TRBD1 matches 7 bases. Germline assignment: CDR1 SGHRS and CDR2 YFSETQ. V dropped 3 bases and J dropped 3; count of bases not matched to a gene: 9. The CDR3 extends over 15 amino acids. The CDR3 is CASSYTGTALYEQYF. The CDR3 bases are TGCGCCAGCAGCTACACCGGGACAGCCCTCTACGAGCAGTACTTC.

This clonotype was detected many times. The chain links TRBV20-1 to TRBJ2-4; the match to TRBD2 covers 7 bases. J was trimmed by 6 bases and V by 5 bases; bases with no gene match: 7. There are 13 residues in the CDR3. Germline CDR1 DFQATT, CDR2 SNEGSKA (reference sequence). The chain's CDR3 is CSAQWGGRNIQYF. Written as DNA, the CDR3 is TGCAGTGCTCAATGGGGGGGGAGAAACATTCAGTACTTC.

This clonotype was counted ten times or more. The chain has TRBV20-1 and TRBJ2-7; possibly TRBD2 for D (5 bases). Trimming removed 5 bases from V and 6 bases from J, with 11 bases in between. Germline V gene sequence: CDR1 DFQATT, CDR2 SNEGSKA (reference sequence). There are 11 residues in the CDR3. This CDR3 reads CSAPQRFEQYF. In nucleotides, the CDR3 is TGCAGTGCTCCCCAGCGGTTCGAGCAGTACTTC.

Ten or more counts support this clonotype. This chain connects TRBV4-1 to TRBJ1-5, with a weak D call TRBD1 (5 bases). The germline CDR1 and CDR2 sequences are MGHRA and YSYEKL. The CDR3 totals 14 residues. Trimming left V 0 bases short and J 5 bases short, with 8 bases between. The CDR3 region has the DNA TGCGCCAGCAGCCAAGATGAAGGGGATCAGCCCCAGCATTTT. Amino acid sequence: CASSQDEGDQPQHF.

This clonotype was seen repeatedly, ten times or more. The V and J genes are TRBV12-3 or TRBV12-4 and TRBJ1-5; a possible D gene is TRBD1 (5 bases). The CDR3 contains 15 residues. V dropped 4 bases and J dropped 0 bases, with 10 bases sitting between them. The CDR3 nucleotides are TGTGCCAGCAGTTATCTGAGGGGTAGCAATCAGCCCCAGCATTTT. It encodes CASSYLRGSNQPQHF.

This clonotype has only a few counts. The chain employs TRBV12-3 or TRBV12-4 and TRBJ2-2; D possibly uses TRBD1 or TRBD2 (5 bases each). This CDR3 has 17 residues. Trimming took 11 bases from V and 4 from J, leaving 26 bases between them. The DNA for the CDR3 is TGTGCCTGCTGCCTGGGTTCGGGGCAGCCACTCACCGGGGAGCTGTTTTTT. Residues: CACCLGSGQPLTGELFF.

At least ten counts were recorded for this clonotype. The junction departs from the called germline gene at one end, perhaps through a read error. The J gene is TRBJ2-2, the V gene TRBV9, with 16 bases identical to TRBD2. Germline V gives CDR1 SGDLS, CDR2 YYNGEE. This CDR3 has 19 residues. CDR3 protein: CASSARGLAGGRNTGKLFF. The CDR3 DNA reads TGTGCCAGCAGCGCAAGGGGACTAGCGGGGGGGCGGAACACCGGGAAGCTGTTTTTT.

This clonotype was seen repeatedly, ten times or more. This chain uses TRBV28 with TRBJ2-3, with TRBD1 matching 8 bases. Per the germline V gene, CDR1 is MDHEN and CDR2 is SYDVKM. The CDR3 is 18 amino acids. V shed 4 bases and J 3 bases; nucleotides not matched to a gene: 15. The CDR3 reads CASSSYLPDRGRTDTQYF. The DNA of the CDR3 is TGTGCCAGCAGTTCCTACCTTCCTGACAGGGGTCGGACAGATACGCAGTATTTT.

This clonotype was picked up many times. The gene calls are TRBV29-1 and TRBJ2-5, with D tentatively TRBD1 (6 bases). V lost 1 base and J 5 bases, leaving 17 bases between the germline ends. The germline gives CDR1 SQVTM, CDR2 ANQGSEA. This CDR3 has 15 residues. The CDR3 sequence: CSVEARARGLETQYF. The DNA for the CDR3 is TGCAGCGTTGAAGCCCGGGCTAGGGGGTTGGAGACCCAGTACTTC.

At least ten counts were recorded for this clonotype. The rearrangement joins TRBV7-2 to TRBJ2-3; tentatively, D is TRBD1 (7 bases). This CDR3 comprises 18 residues. Germline assignment: CDR1 SGHTA and CDR2 FQGNSA. V lost 5 bases and J 3 bases, leaving 24 bases between the germline ends. In nucleotides, the CDR3 is TGTGCCAGCAGCCCAACATGGGGCGACAGGGAGGAAACAGATACGCAGTATTTT. Its protein is CASSPTWGDREETDTQYF. Complete variable domain (other parts from reference TRBV7-2 and TRBJ2-3): GAGVSQSPSNKVTEKGKDVELRCDPISGHTALYWYRQSLGQGLEFLIYFQGNSAPDKSGLPSDRFSAERTGGSVSTLTIQRTQQEDSAVYLCASSPTWGDREETDTQYFGPGTRLTVL.

This clonotype was counted ten times or more. The chain couples TRBV7-2 to TRBJ2-7; TRBD1 might be the D (5 bases). This CDR3 has 12 amino acids. Germline V gene data show CDR1 as SGHTA and CDR2 as FQGNSA. The V gene lost 4 bases and the J gene lost 5 bases, with 9 bases spanning the gap. CDR3 region: CASSSWGHEQYF. In DNA, the CDR3 is TGTGCCAGCAGCTCGTGGGGCCACGAGCAGTACTTC.

This clonotype appeared many times. V and J are TRBV9 and TRBJ2-1; D is possibly TRBD1 (6 bases). The V and J ends lost 7 bases and 7 bases respectively, with 9 bases between them. Looked up from germline, CDR1 is SGDLS and CDR2 is YYNGEE. The CDR3 totals 11 residues. CDR3 DNA: TGTGCCAGCGGGGGCCATAATGAGCAGTTCTTC. Protein: CASGGHNEQFF. Full variable domain (outside the CDR3, taken from reference TRBV9 and TRBJ2-1): DSGVTQTPKHLITATGQRVTLRCSPRSGDLSVYWYQQSLDQGLQFLIQYYNGEERAKGNILERFSAQQFPDLHSELNLSSLELGDSALYFCASGGHNEQFFGPGTRLTVL.

This clonotype was counted a few times. The CDR3 region has the DNA TGTGCCAGCAGTTCAACAGGGAGGACCGGGGAGCTGTTTTTT. Its protein product is CASSSTGRTGELFF. This chain joins TRBV6-2 or TRBV6-3 and TRBJ2-2; either TRBD1 or TRBD2 may supply D (6 bases each). The germline V gene has CDR1 MNHEY and CDR2 SVGEGT. V was shortened by 4 bases and J by 5 bases, with 11 bases between the two germline ends. The CDR3 is 14 amino acids.